These 14 T cell receptor beta chains share one sample of origin, sequenced in a study of T cell repertoires in cytomegalovirus infection. TCRdb recomputed calls from the reads with MiXCR, one row per CDR3 protein. The top ten clones hold over 15% of a sample with some 700,000 distinct CDR3 sequences, around a third of them seen once. These TCRs are of unknown antigen specificity. The sample here was cultured PBMCs, taken from culture after CMV antigen stimulation. The receptors here all came from a human donor in good health (CMV status not recorded). Some clones in this sample may be carry-over from other donors' samples.

The chain links TRBV5-1 to TRBJ1-6; D call uncertain. V was pared by 4 bases and J by 5 bases, with 13 bases between. Germline CDR1 is SGHRS and CDR2 is YFSETQ. This CDR3 is built from 15 residues. The CDR3 reads CASSPSGRNNSPLHF. For the CDR3, the DNA is TGCGCCAGCAGCCCTAGTGGACGGAATAATTCACCCCTCCACTTT.

This clonotype appeared many times. The chain uses TRBV7-2 and TRBJ2-7, with 7 bases aligning to TRBD1. V dropped 3 bases and J dropped 6; count of bases not matched to a gene: 8. The germline V gene has CDR1 SGHTA and CDR2 FQGNSA. The CDR3 totals 14 residues. The DNA of the CDR3 is TGTGCCAGCAGCTTTGAGGGGGCCTGGGTCGAGCAGTACTTC. Its protein product is CASSFEGAWVEQYF.

The rearrangement joins TRBV4-1 to TRBJ1-1; D may be TRBD1 (5 bases). This CDR3 spans 20 amino acids. Between the trimmed V and J ends, which lost 3 bases and 0 bases, there was a span of 26 bases. Looked up from germline, CDR1 is MGHRA and CDR2 is YSYEKL. The CDR3 DNA follows: TGCGCCAGCAGCCATTCCGACCAGGCACCGGGGCCAAATCTGAACACTGAAGCTTTCTTT. This translates into CASSHSDQAPGPNLNTEAFF.

The table lists this clonotype with a count of one. This sequence joins TRBV4-1 and TRBJ2-1; D might be TRBD2 (5 bases). The V end was cut by 2 bases, the J end by 5 bases, with 16 bases between. The CDR3 totals 16 residues. Germline assignment: CDR1 MGHRA and CDR2 YSYEKL. CDR3 sequence reads: CASSQPTRTPNNEQFF. CDR3 bases: TGCGCCAGCAGCCAACCCACCAGGACTCCTAACAATGAGCAGTTCTTC.

The chain combines TRBV2 with TRBJ1-4, with D tentatively TRBD1 (6 bases). V lost 8 bases, J lost 8 bases, and 21 bases lay in between. CDR3 length: 15 amino acids. CDR1 and CDR2 (germline): SNHLY, FYNNEI. This CDR3 is CASLPDGQILEKLFF. The CDR3 nucleotides read TGTGCCAGCCTCCCCGACGGACAGATTCTAGAAAAACTGTTTTTT.

This clonotype was seen at least ten times. This rearrangement joins TRBV7-8 to TRBJ1-5; the D gene is possibly TRBD1 (6 bases). The germline V gene has CDR1 SGHVS and CDR2 FQNEAQ. Trimming took 10 bases from V and 6 from J, leaving 13 bases between them. The CDR3 consists of 12 residues. The CDR3 region has the DNA TGTGCCACCGGGGGCCCCGGTCAGCCCCAGCATTTT. Protein product: CATGGPGQPQHF. Based on the CDR3 plus reference TRBV7-8 and TRBJ1-5, the full variable domain is GAGVSQSPRYKVAKRGQDVALRCDPISGHVSLFWYQQALGQGPEFLTYFQNEAQLDKSGLPSDRFFAERPEGSVSTLKIQRTQQEDSAVYLCATGGPGQPQHFGDGTRLSIL.

The chain employs TRBV18 and TRBJ1-1, with TRBD1 matching over 7 bases. The germline V gene has CDR1 KGHSH and CDR2 LQKENI. V was pared by 3 bases and J by 7 bases, with 11 bases of the junction left unmatched. The CDR3 spans 15 residues. CDR3 amino acids: CASSPGTDRTDEAFF. The CDR3 DNA is TGTGCCAGCTCACCCGGGACAGATCGGACTGATGAAGCTTTCTTT.

The chain carries TRBV7-2 and TRBJ2-7, with TRBD2 matching over 12 bases. The CDR3 is made up of 19 amino acids. The trim removed 4 bases at V and 3 bases at J, leaving 16 bases unmatched. In germline, CDR1 is SGHTA, CDR2 FQGNSA. CDR3 in DNA: TGTGCCAGCAGCTCGATCGGGACTAGCGGGCAAGTAGGATTCTACGAGCAGTACTTC. It specifies CASSSIGTSGQVGFYEQYF.

The chain recombines TRBV2 with TRBJ2-7; 7 nucleotides line up with TRBD1. V was pared by 7 bases and J by 2 bases, with 8 bases of the junction left unmatched. Germline CDR1 and CDR2: SNHLY and FYNNEI. This CDR3 comprises 14 residues. The CDR3 here is CASNPDRDTYEQYF. CDR3 bases: TGTGCCAGCAACCCCGACAGGGATACCTACGAGCAGTACTTC.

The chain carries TRBV20-1 and TRBJ1-6, with a possible D match to TRBD1 (5 bases). Trimming cost V 0 bases and J 7 bases, with 22 bases left between them. The CDR3 runs 18 residues. Germline loops: CDR1 DFQATT, CDR2 SNEGSKA (reference sequence). The CDR3 is CSARDPPHSGGSNSPLHF. DNA for the CDR3: TGCAGTGCTAGAGATCCCCCGCACAGTGGGGGGTCGAATTCACCCCTCCACTTT.

This clonotype occurred a few times. The rearrangement links TRBV7-8 to TRBJ2-7; D is perhaps TRBD2 (6 bases). Germline V gene lookup returns CDR1 SGHVS and CDR2 FQNEAQ. The ends were cut back, 2 bases at V and 4 bases at J, with 9 bases in the middle. The CDR3 has 13 amino acids. The CDR3 is CASSLNGGYEQYF. Here the CDR3 DNA reads TGTGCCAGCAGCTTAAATGGGGGGTACGAGCAGTACTTC.

The genes are TRBV6-6 and TRBJ1-1; the D is unclear. Trimming pared 6 bases from V and 0 bases from J, leaving 11 bases between. Germline V lookup: CDR1 MNHNY, CDR2 SVGAGI (reference sequence). This CDR3 is 14 amino acids long. CDR3 protein: CASRPMGMNTEAFF. Here the CDR3 DNA reads TGTGCCAGCAGGCCTATGGGAATGAACACTGAAGCTTTCTTT.

The genes are TRBV3-1 and TRBJ1-5; no reliable D call. This CDR3 contains 13 residues. CDR1 and CDR2 (germline): LGHDT, YNNKEL (reference sequence). Trimming took 0 bases from V and 13 from J, leaving 13 bases between them. This CDR3 reads CASSQENGMSQHF. CDR3 sequence (DNA): TGTGCCAGCAGCCAAGAAAACGGGATGTCTCAGCATTTT.

As for this clonotype: The missing conserved phenylalanine or tryptophan at the end of this CDR3 makes a read error likely. V gene TRBV7-6 combines with J gene TRBJ2-5, with D uncertain. Trimming stripped 5 bases from V and 4 bases from J, with 11 bases between. Germline-derived CDR1 and CDR2 are SGHVS and FNYEAQ. This CDR3 contains 13 residues. The CDR3 here is CASSPLVRETQYL. In nucleotides, the CDR3 is TGTGCCAGCAGCCCCCTGGTCCGAGAGACCCAGTACTTA.